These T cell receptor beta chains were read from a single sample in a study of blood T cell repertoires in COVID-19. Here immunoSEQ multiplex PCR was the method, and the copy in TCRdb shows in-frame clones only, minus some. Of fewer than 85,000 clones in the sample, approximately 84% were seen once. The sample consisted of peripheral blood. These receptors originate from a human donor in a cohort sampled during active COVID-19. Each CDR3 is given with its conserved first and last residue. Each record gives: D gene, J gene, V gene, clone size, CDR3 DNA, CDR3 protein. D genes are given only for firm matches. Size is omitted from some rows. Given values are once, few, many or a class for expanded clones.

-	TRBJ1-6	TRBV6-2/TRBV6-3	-	TGTGCCAGCAGTCCAGACGGAGATTCACCCCTCCACTTT	CASSPDGDSPLHF
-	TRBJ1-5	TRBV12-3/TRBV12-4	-	TGTGCCAGCAGCCTTGTAATACAGGCCCAGCATTTT	CASSLVIQAQHF
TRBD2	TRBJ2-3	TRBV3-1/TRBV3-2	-	TGTGCCAGCAGCCACGGGACTAGCGCGTGGACGCAGTATTTT	CASSHGTSAWTQYF
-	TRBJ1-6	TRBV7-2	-	TGTGCCAGCAGCTTAGGTGGGCCCAATTCACCCCTCCACTTT	CASSLGGPNSPLHF
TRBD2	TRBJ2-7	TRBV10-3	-	TGTGCCATCAGTGAGCCGACCCCTACTAGCGGGGGTTCCTACGAGCAGTACTTC	CAISEPTPTSGGSYEQYF
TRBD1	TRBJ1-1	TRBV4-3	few	TGCGCCAGCAGCCCGGGACAGGGCACTGAAGCTTTCTTT	CASSPGQGTEAFF
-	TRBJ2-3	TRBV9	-	TGTGCCAGCAGCGTAGGCGGGGTTCTCACAGATACGCAGTATTTT	CASSVGGVLTDTQYF
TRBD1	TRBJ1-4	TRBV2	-	TGTGCCAGCAGCGCCAAGACAGGGGTCTTCGAAAAACTGTTTTTT	CASSAKTGVFEKLFF
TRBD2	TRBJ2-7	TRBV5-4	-	TGTGCCAGCAGCCCAGGACTAGCGGAGACCTACGAGCAGTACTTC	CASSPGLAETYEQYF
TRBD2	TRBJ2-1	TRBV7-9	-	TGTGCCAGCAGCTTATCAGCGGGGGGTGAGCAGTTCTTC	CASSLSAGGEQFF
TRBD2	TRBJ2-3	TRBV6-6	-	TGTGCCAGCAGTCCGGGACTAGCGGGGGGGCCCGCAGATACGCAGTATTTT	CASSPGLAGGPADTQYF
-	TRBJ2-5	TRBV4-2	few	TGTGCCAGCAGCCAAGATGGCAGGGGCTGGGAGACCCAGTACTTC	CASSQDGRGWETQYF
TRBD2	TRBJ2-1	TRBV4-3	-	TGCGCCAGCAGCCAATTCCTAGCGGGGGGCTACAATGAGCAGTTCTTC	CASSQFLAGGYNEQFF
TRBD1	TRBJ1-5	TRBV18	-	TGTGCCAGCTCACCTAAGGGGGCGCGTAATCAGCCCCAGCATTTT	CASSPKGARNQPQHF
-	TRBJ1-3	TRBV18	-	TGTGCCAGCTCACCACGTTCTTTTCTAACGATCTCGTCGAACACCATATATTTT	CASSPRSFLTISSNTIYF
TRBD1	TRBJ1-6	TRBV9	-	TGTGCCAGCAGTCCCGGACAGGGGGTGAGATCACCCCTCCACTTT	CASSPGQGVRSPLHF
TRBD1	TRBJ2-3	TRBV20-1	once	TGCAGTGCTAGTTTGACAGGGGCTACGCAGTATTTT	CSASLTGATQYF
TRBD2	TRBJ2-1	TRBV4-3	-	TGCGCCAGCAGCCCAAGGACTAGCGGGGGGGGGTCCTACAATGAGCAGTTCTTC	CASSPRTSGGGSYNEQFF
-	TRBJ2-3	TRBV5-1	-	TGCGCCAGCAGCTTGAGTCAGGACACAGATACGCAGTATTTT	CASSLSQDTDTQYF
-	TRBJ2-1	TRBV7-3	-	TGTGCCAGCAGCCGGGGGGCCGTAAATGAGCAGTTCTTC	CASSRGAVNEQFF
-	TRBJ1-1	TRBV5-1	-	TGCGCCAGCAGCTTACAGGGGAACACTGAAGCTTTCTTT	CASSLQGNTEAFF
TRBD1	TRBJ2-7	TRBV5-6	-	TGTGCCAGCAGGGACAGGGGTTCCTACGAGCAGTACTTC	CASRDRGSYEQYF
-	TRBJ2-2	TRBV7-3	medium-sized	TGTGCCAGCAGCTACCTGGGGCTAGCGTCCGGGGAGCTGTTTTTT	CASSYLGLASGELFF
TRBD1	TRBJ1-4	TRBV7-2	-	TGTGCCAGCAGCTTAAGAAGACAGGGGGCGTTGGGACTGTTTTTT	CASSLRRQGALGLFF
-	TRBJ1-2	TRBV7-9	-	TGTGCCAGCAGCTTAGAGGAGGCCCTGGACTATGGCTACACCTTC	CASSLEEALDYGYTF
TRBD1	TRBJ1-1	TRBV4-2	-	TGTGCCAGCAGGTCCGGACAGGGGTTGAACACTGAAGCTTTCTTT	CASRSGQGLNTEAFF
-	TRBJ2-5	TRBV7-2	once	TGTGCCAGCAGCCGGGGAGGAGAGACCCAGTACTTC	CASSRGGETQYF
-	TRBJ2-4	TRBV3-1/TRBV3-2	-	TGTGCCAGCAGCCAGGGCGAAATCGCCGAAAAGATTCAGTACTTC	CASSQGEIAEKIQYF
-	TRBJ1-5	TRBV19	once	TGTGCCAGTAGGGACAGAAATCAGCCCCAGCATTTT	CASRDRNQPQHF
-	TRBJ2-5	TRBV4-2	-	TGTGCCAGCAGCCAAGATCTAGGCAGAGCCCAAGAGACCCAGTACTTC	CASSQDLGRAQETQYF
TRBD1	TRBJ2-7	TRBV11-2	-	TGTGCCAGCAGCTTAGATGTAGGGACAGGGGTCCCTTACTTC	CASSLDVGTGVPYF
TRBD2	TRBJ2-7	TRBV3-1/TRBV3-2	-	TGTGCCAGCAGCCAAGCAACTAGCGGGCCCCTCTACGAGCAGTACTTC	CASSQATSGPLYEQYF
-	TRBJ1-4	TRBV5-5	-	TGTGCCAGCAGCTTCCGACAGATGTTTAATGAAAAACTGTTTTTT	CASSFRQMFNEKLFF
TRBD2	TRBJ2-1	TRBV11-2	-	TGTGCCAGCAGCTTAGTCGCGGGGGGGAGCCGGTACAATGAGCAGTTCTTC	CASSLVAGGSRYNEQFF
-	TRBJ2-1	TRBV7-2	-	TGTGCCAGCAGCTCTCAGAGAGGCAATGAGCAGTTCTTC	CASSSQRGNEQFF
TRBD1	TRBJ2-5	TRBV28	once	TGTGCCACCAGATGGGGGACAGAAGAGACCCAGTACTTC	CATRWGTEETQYF
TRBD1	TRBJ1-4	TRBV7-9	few	TGTGCCAGCAGCTTGGGGACAGGGGAAGGGACTAATGAAAAACTGTTTTTT	CASSLGTGEGTNEKLFF
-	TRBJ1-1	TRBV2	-	TGTGCCACCGGGACTCAGAACACTGAAGCTTTCTTT	CATGTQNTEAFF
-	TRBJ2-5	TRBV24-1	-	TGTGCCACCAGTGATAGCGGCCCCAGCACGGAGACCCAGTACTTC	CATSDSGPSTETQYF
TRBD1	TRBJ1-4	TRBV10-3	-	TGTGCCATCAGTCCCGGGACAGGGGTCGGGTTTGAAAAACTGTTTTTT	CAISPGTGVGFEKLFF
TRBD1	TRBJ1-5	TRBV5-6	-	TGTGCCAGCAGCCTCACAGGGGTAAGTCAGCCCCAGCATTTT	CASSLTGVSQPQHF
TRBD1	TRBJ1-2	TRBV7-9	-	TGTGCCAGCAGCCGCCGGGACAGGGGGCGCCCCCCTAGGGGCTACACCTTC	CASSRRDRGRPPRGYTF
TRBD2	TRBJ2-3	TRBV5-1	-	TGCGCCAGCAGTTCTGGACTAGCGGGGGCATATACGCAGTATTTT	CASSSGLAGAYTQYF
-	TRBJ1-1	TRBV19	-	TGTGCCAGTACCATGGGGGGGAGACTGAACACTGAAGCTTTCTTT	CASTMGGRLNTEAFF
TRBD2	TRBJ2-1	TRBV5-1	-	TGCGCCAGCTACCCCGGGACTAGCGGTAACAATGAGCAGTTCTTC	CASYPGTSGNNEQFF
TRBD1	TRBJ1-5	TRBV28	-	TGTGCCAGCAGTTCTCCGGGACAGGGGTATCAGCCCCAGCATTTT	CASSSPGQGYQPQHF
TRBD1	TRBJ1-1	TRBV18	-	TGTGCCAGCTCACGGGGACAGGGGGCCTCTGAAGCTTTCTTT	CASSRGQGASEAFF
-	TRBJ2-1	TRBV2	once	TGTGCCAGCATCGATGGAGGTATACACTCGGATGAGCAGTTCTTC	CASIDGGIHSDEQFF
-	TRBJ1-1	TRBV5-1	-	TGCGCCAGCAGCATGGACAGCCGTGAAGCTTTCTTT	CASSMDSREAFF
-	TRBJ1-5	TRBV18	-	TGTGCCAGCTCAAGCGGGGAGAGGTTGCCCCAGCATTTT	CASSSGERLPQHF
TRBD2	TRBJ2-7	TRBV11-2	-	TGTGCCAGCAGCTATGCCGCGGGGGGCTACGAGCAGTACTTC	CASSYAAGGYEQYF
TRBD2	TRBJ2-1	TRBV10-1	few	TGCGCCAGCAGTAGCGGGGAGGAGCAGTTCTTC	CASSSGEEQFF